This T cell receptor beta chain emerged from a study of Graves' ophthalmopathy and Graves' hyperthyroidism. Regarding the study as a whole: Detected in blood as well were most expanded thyroid clonotypes with frequency above 0.001. A roughly 80% specificity and 87.88% sensitivity were achieved by a 13-signature model that separated ophthalmopathy from stable hyperthyroidism.

In its sample, this clonotype was seen a few times. No antigen is known for it. CDR1 and CDR2 (germline): LGHDT, YNNKEL (reference sequence). The J segment lost 6 bases and the V segment lost 6 bases, leaving 9 bases of the junction unmatched. The CDR3 length is 15 residues. Transcripts of RNA were the source for amplifying TCR beta CDR3 regions. First-round RT-PCR relied on HTBI primers, and a second-round multiplex PCR came next. TCRdb reprocessed the multiplex PCR reads via MiXCR and lists one record per CDR3 protein. Altogether about 400,000 distinct CDR3 sequences are present, roughly 15% being singletons, with the ten largest covering roughly 7%. Establishment of the diagnosis relied upon clinical symptoms, serum thyroxine, TRAb, thyroid ultrasound and orbital computed tomography.

This clonotype originated in a woman between 18 and 30 years old with stable Graves' hyperthyroidism. The chain carries TRBV3-1 and TRBJ2-2, with 8 bases aligning to TRBD2. The specimen sequenced was peripheral blood. For the CDR3, the DNA is TGTGCCAGCAGTGCAACGACGGGGGGGCCCGGGGAGCTGTTTTTT. It is translated as CASSATTGGPGELFF.